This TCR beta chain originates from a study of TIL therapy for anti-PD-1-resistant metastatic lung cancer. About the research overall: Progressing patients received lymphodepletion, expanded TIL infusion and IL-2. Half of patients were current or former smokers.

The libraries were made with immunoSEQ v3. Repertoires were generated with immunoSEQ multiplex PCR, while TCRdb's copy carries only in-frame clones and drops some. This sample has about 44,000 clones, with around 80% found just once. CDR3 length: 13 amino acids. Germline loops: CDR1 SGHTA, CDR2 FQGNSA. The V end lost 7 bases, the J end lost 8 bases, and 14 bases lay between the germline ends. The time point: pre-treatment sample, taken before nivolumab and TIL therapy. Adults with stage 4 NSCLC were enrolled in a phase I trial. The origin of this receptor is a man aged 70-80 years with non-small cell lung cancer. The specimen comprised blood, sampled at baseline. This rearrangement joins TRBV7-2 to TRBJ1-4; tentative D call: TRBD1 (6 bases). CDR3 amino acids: CASTRGVGEKLFF. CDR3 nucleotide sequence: TGTGCCAGCACCAGGGGTGTGGGGGAAAAACTGTTTTTT.